Below are 8 T cell receptor beta chains sequenced from a single sample in a study of regulatory T cells in long-lasting Graves disease. The time point here: persistent/refractory GD, antithyroid drugs over 5 years with positive TRAb. Preparation of the TCR library used RNA extracted from PBMCs. TCR beta libraries were built with iRepertoire HTBI primers and Arm-PCR of CDR3 regions. MiXCR, run by TCRdb on the multiplex PCR reads, gives a single entry per CDR3 protein. The profile shows fewer than 450,000 distinct CDR3 sequences, more than 20% of them singletons. The input for sequencing was peripheral blood mononuclear cells (PBMCs), taken when the disease was refractory, from a patient treated with antithyroid drugs. Receptors originate from a female donor with Graves disease.

This clonotype was counted many times. The V gene is TRBV12-3 or TRBV12-4, the J gene TRBJ1-6; D gene uncertain. Trimming took off 5 bases at V and 7 bases at J, with 9 bases between the two ends. The CDR3 runs to 13 residues. This CDR3 reads CASSGVRNSPLHF. The CDR3, as DNA: TGTGCCAGCAGTGGTGTCAGGAATTCACCCCTCCACTTT.

This clonotype was detected a few times. The chain is built from TRBV5-1 and TRBJ2-5; D is ambiguous. Germline V gives CDR1 SGHRS, CDR2 YFSETQ. Trimming took 3 bases from V and 9 from J, leaving 15 bases between them. CDR3 size: 13 residues. CDR3 loop: CASSSDGGSAQYF. For the CDR3, the DNA is TGCGCCAGCAGCTCGGACGGCGGTTCGGCCCAGTACTTC.

This clonotype came up a few times. The chain has TRBV24-1 and TRBJ1-1; D ambiguous. Germline V gene sequence: CDR1 KGHDR, CDR2 SFDVKD. This CDR3 is 11 amino acids long. V lost 3 bases, J lost 9 bases, and 7 bases lay in between. CDR3 bases: TGTGCCACCAGTGATGGTTGGAAAGCTTTCTTT. Translated: CATSDGWKAFF.

This clonotype was seen at least ten times. The rearrangement uses TRBV3-1 and TRBJ2-7; D not certain. The V end was cut by 11 bases, the J end by 1 base, with 15 bases between. This CDR3 is built from 13 residues. Per germline, CDR1 LGHDT and CDR2 YNNKEL (reference sequence). The CDR3 spells CAAGRSTSYEQYF. DNA for the CDR3: TGTGCCGCAGGAAGGAGCACATCCTACGAGCAGTACTTC.

This clonotype was counted at least ten times. The gene calls are TRBV7-2 and TRBJ2-7; 9 bases agree with TRBD1. Germline V gene data show CDR1 as SGHTA and CDR2 as FQGNSA. CDR3 length equals 13 residues. V trimming: 8 bases; J trimming: 5 bases; junction bases outside the gene matches: 7. The CDR3 DNA is TGTGCCAGCTCACCAGGGACAGGGCACGAGCAGTACTTC. Protein sequence: CASSPGTGHEQYF.

The chain has TRBV7-6 and TRBJ2-7; D remains unclear. Germline loops: CDR1 SGHVS, CDR2 FNYEAQ. This CDR3 is built from 13 residues. V lost 4 bases to trimming and J lost 1 base, with 8 bases between them. The CDR3 sequence is CASSSPQSYEQYF. The CDR3 nucleotides read TGTGCCAGCAGCTCGCCCCAATCCTACGAGCAGTACTTC.

The table lists this clonotype with many counts. This sequence joins TRBV30 and TRBJ1-1; D is unclear. There are 13 residues in the CDR3. V lost 4 bases and J lost 4, with 13 bases in between. The germline V gene encodes CDR1 GTSNPN and CDR2 SVGIG (reference sequence). The chain's CDR3 is CAWMGFGGTEAFF. The CDR3 DNA follows: TGTGCCTGGATGGGTTTTGGCGGCACTGAAGCTTTCTTT.

In this sample, this clonotype turned up a few times. The chain carries TRBV9 and TRBJ1-1; TRBD1 might be the D (5 bases). Trimming removed 0 bases from V and 1 base from J, with 19 bases in between. The CDR3 loop spans 18 amino acids. CDR1 SGDLS and CDR2 YYNGEE come from the germline V gene. Here the CDR3 DNA reads TGTGCCAGCAGCGTAGCCTGTGTGGCGAGGGGAACGAACACTGAAGCTTTCTTT. Protein: CASSVACVARGTNTEAFF. The full variable domain, in which reference TRBV9 and TRBJ1-1 provide the parts outside the CDR3, is DSGVTQTPKHLITATGQRVTLRCSPRSGDLSVYWYQQSLDQGLQFLIQYYNGEERAKGNILERFSAQQFPDLHSELNLSSLELGDSALYFCASSVACVARGTNTEAFFGQGTRLTVV.